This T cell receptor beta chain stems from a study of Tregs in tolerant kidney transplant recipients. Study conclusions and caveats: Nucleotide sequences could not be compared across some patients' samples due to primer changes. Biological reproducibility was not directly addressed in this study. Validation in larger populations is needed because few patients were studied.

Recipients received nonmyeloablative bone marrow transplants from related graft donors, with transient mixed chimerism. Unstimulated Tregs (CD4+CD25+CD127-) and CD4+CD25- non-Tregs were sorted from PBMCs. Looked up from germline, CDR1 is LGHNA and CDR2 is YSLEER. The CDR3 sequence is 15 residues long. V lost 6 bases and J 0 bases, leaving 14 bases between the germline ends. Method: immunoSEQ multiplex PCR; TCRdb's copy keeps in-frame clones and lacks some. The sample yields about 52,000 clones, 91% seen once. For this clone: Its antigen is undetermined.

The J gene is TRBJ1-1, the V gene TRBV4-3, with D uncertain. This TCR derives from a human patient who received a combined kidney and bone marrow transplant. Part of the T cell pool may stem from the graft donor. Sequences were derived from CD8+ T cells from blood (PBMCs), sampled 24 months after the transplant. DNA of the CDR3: TGCGCCAGCAGTCTAGATCTAGGAATGAACACTGAAGCTTTCTTT. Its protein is CASSLDLGMNTEAFF.